These 27 T cell receptor beta chains were sequenced from one sample in a study of immune characteristics of hereditary and idiopathic chronic pancreatitis. The table came from immunoSEQ multiplex PCR; TCRdb's copy has only in-frame clones and leaves some out. The sample has some 1,800 clones, 74% seen once. The pancreas tissue came from patients undergoing total pancreatectomy with islet autotransplantation. Sequencing input: pancreas tissue with hereditary chronic pancreatitis. The receptors were sampled from a human donor with chronic pancreatitis.

This clone was seen only once. The chain joins TRBV28 to TRBJ1-2, with 11 bases aligning to TRBD1. Germline V CDR1 and CDR2: MDHEN, SYDVKM. The CDR3 totals 14 residues. J lost 5 bases, V lost 11 bases, and 10 bases had no gene match. The CDR3 loop reads CAYSGDRGSYGYTF. CDR3 sequence (DNA): TGTGCCTATTCGGGGGACAGGGGGAGTTATGGCTACACCTTC.

This clone was seen only a few times. The chain carries TRBV10-3 and TRBJ2-2, with 14 bases lining up with TRBD2. The germline gives CDR1 ENHRY, CDR2 SYGVKD. The CDR3 consists of 19 residues. Trimming took 6 bases from V and 7 from J; bases not matched to a gene: 16. The CDR3 reads CAIRGTSGSFGRTGGELFF. CDR3 nucleotides: TGTGCCATCAGGGGGACTAGCGGGAGTTTCGGTCGAACAGGCGGGGAGCTGTTTTTT.

The genes are TRBV3-1 (or the pseudogene TRBV3-2) and TRBJ2-7, with D tentatively TRBD2 (6 bases). The CDR3 consists of 15 residues. Germline CDR1 reads LGHDT; CDR2 reads YNNKEL (reference sequence). The V end lost 4 bases, the J end lost 4 bases, and 17 bases lay between the germline ends. The CDR3 loop reads CASSPAWRARYEQYF. CDR3 DNA: TGTGCCAGCAGCCCCGCGTGGAGGGCTAGGTACGAGCAGTACTTC.

The chain combines TRBV19 with TRBJ1-2; weak D call: TRBD1 (5 bases). The CDR3 loop spans 14 amino acids. Germline-derived CDR1 and CDR2 are LNHDA and SQIVND (reference sequence). The V and J ends lost 6 bases and 2 bases respectively, with 13 bases between them. The CDR3 loop is CASSPPRENYGYTF. The CDR3 DNA reads TGTGCCAGTAGCCCTCCCAGGGAGAACTATGGCTACACCTTC.

In its sample, this clone was seen once. This rearrangement joins TRBV20-1 to TRBJ2-6; D remains unclear. V was cut by 3 bases and J by 3 bases, with 12 bases left in between. This CDR3 is 15 amino acids long. CDR1 DFQATT and CDR2 SNEGSKA come from the germline V gene (reference sequence). The CDR3 DNA follows: TGCAGTGCTAGTCAACTACCAGGTGGGGCCAACGTCCTGACTTTC. It yields the protein CSASQLPGGANVLTF.

The V and J genes are TRBV5-1 and TRBJ2-7, with 7 bases fitting TRBD1. The CDR3 has 13 amino acids. The V gene's germline CDR1 is SGHRS and CDR2 YFSETQ. V shed 7 bases, J shed 7 bases, and the junction held 11 bases outside the gene matches. The DNA for the CDR3 is TGCGCCAGCCAGCAGGGGGATCTTCAAGAGCAGTACTTC. It codes for CASQQGDLQEQYF.

The chain links TRBV28 to TRBJ1-2; D may be TRBD1 (6 bases). The CDR3 has 13 amino acids. From germline, CDR1 is MDHEN and CDR2 SYDVKM. Trimming shortened V by 5 bases and J by 8 bases, and 15 bases separated the two germline ends. CDR3 DNA: TGTGCCAGCAGTCCCGGGGGGGCGTGGGGCTACACCTTC. It is translated as CASSPGGAWGYTF.

V usage is TRBV5-4 and J usage is TRBJ1-4, with D possibly being TRBD1 (5 bases). The V gene's germline CDR1 is SGHNT and CDR2 YYREEE (reference sequence). The germline V and J ends were trimmed by 3 bases and 14 bases, with 17 bases remaining between them. This CDR3 contains 13 residues. The CDR3 loop reads CASSSDYRDALFF. The CDR3 DNA follows: TGTGCCAGCAGCTCCGATTACCGGGACGCTCTGTTTTTT. Drawing the rest from reference TRBV5-4 and TRBJ1-4, the complete variable domain is ETGVTQSPTHLIKTRGQQVTLRCSSQSGHNTVSWYQQALGQGPQFIFQYYREEENGRGNFPPRFSGLQFPNYSSELNVNALELDDSALYLCASSSDYRDALFFGSGTQLSVL.

The chain carries TRBV5-1 and TRBJ1-1; D not certain. With 1 base removed from V and 1 base from J, the gap between germline ends came to 8 bases. The V gene's germline CDR1 is SGHRS and CDR2 YFSETQ. The CDR3 has 14 residues. The CDR3 sequence is CASSLMSTNTEAFF. CDR3 bases: TGCGCCAGCAGCTTGATGAGTACGAACACTGAAGCTTTCTTT.

The chain has TRBV25-1 and TRBJ2-1, with D possibly TRBD2 on 6 matching bases. Trimming took off 8 bases at V and 6 bases at J, with 17 bases between the two ends. This CDR3 is 14 amino acids long. Germline CDR1 MGHDK, CDR2 SYGVNS. CDR3 coding DNA: TGTGCCAGCCAACTAGCTGGGGCTGGCAATGAGCAGTTCTTC. Its protein product is CASQLAGAGNEQFF. The variable domain in full, completed from reference TRBV25-1 and TRBJ2-1, reads EADIYQTPRYLVIGTGKKITLECSQTMGHDKMYWYQQDPGMELHLIHYSYGVNSTEKGDLSSESTVSRIRTEHFPLTLESARPSHTSQYLCASQLAGAGNEQFFGPGTRLTVL.

The genes are TRBV6-1 and TRBJ2-5, with 8 positions matching TRBD2. V trimming: 3 bases; J trimming: 1 base; junction bases outside the gene matches: 4. The CDR3 totals 15 residues. Germline V gene data show CDR1 as MNHNS and CDR2 as SASEGT. CDR3 loop: CASSDTSGSQETQYF. CDR3 nucleotide sequence: TGTGCCAGCAGTGATACTAGCGGCTCCCAAGAGACCCAGTACTTC.

The chain recombines TRBV3-1 (or the pseudogene TRBV3-2) with TRBJ2-2; D is possibly TRBD1 or TRBD2 (6 bases each). CDR1 and CDR2 from the germline V gene are LGHDT and YNNKEL (reference sequence). The CDR3 sequence is 15 residues long. Trimming removed 1 base from V and 7 bases from J, with 13 bases in between. In DNA, the CDR3 is TGTGCCAGCAGCCAAGCCCGGGGGCGAGACGGGGAGCTGTTTTTT. Translated: CASSQARGRDGELFF.

The chain recombines TRBV2 with TRBJ1-2, with a tentative D call TRBD1 (6 bases). This CDR3 has 14 amino acids. Trimming removed 4 bases from V and 4 bases from J, with 13 bases in between. The germline V gene has CDR1 SNHLY and CDR2 FYNNEI. CDR3 sequence (DNA): TGTGCCAGCAGTGGAGTTGGACAGCCCTATGGCTACACCTTC. As protein: CASSGVGQPYGYTF.

This rearrangement joins TRBV3-1 (or the pseudogene TRBV3-2) to TRBJ2-7, with D tentatively TRBD1 or TRBD2 (5 bases each). The CDR3 consists of 14 residues. Trimming took off 8 bases at V and 2 bases at J, with 16 bases between the two ends. Per germline, CDR1 LGHDT and CDR2 YNNKEL (reference sequence). In DNA, the CDR3 is TGTGCCAGCTCGAGGGGCAAATTAACCTACGAGCAGTACTTC. Its translation: CASSRGKLTYEQYF.

The chain carries TRBV9 and TRBJ2-3; D is uncertain. V shed 3 bases and J shed 2 bases, with 13 bases lying between them. Germline V CDR1 and CDR2: SGDLS, YYNGEE. CDR3 size: 15 residues. CDR3 loop: CASSGSLILTDTQYF. CDR3 bases: TGTGCCAGCAGCGGATCACTAATTCTCACAGATACGCAGTATTTT.

Comment on this clone: No DNA is shown, since the ends of the CDR3 on it are uncertain; the CDR3 is the one TCRdb lists. The chain carries TRBV6-5 and TRBJ2-2; the listed D gene, TRBD1, was not tested against the DNA. The CDR3 length equals 16 residues, ends included. The germline V gene has CDR1 MNHEY and CDR2 SVGAGI. The chain's CDR3 is CASSSSTGTNTGELFF.

The J gene is TRBJ2-5, the V gene TRBV6-5; TRBD1 is a possible D gene (6 bases). The CDR3 loop spans 15 amino acids. Trimming shortened V by 6 bases and J by 5 bases, and 19 bases separated the two germline ends. Germline V gene lookup returns CDR1 MNHEY and CDR2 SVGAGI. The CDR3 nucleotides are TGTGCCAGCAGCGGCCCCTTAACAGGGTCCGAGACCCAGTACTTC. This codes for CASSGPLTGSETQYF.

This clone has only a few counts. The chain carries TRBV10-3 and TRBJ2-3; TRBD2 matches at 7 bases. Germline V gene sequence: CDR1 ENHRY, CDR2 SYGVKD. The V and J ends lost 5 bases and 5 bases, in that order; junction bases with no gene match: 4. This CDR3 is 13 amino acids long. In DNA, the CDR3 is TGTGCCATCAGTTCTAGCGGATTAGATACGCAGTATTTT. This codes for CAISSSGLDTQYF.

This clone has just a few counts. This chain joins TRBV6-5 and TRBJ1-6; D possibly corresponds to TRBD1 (6 bases). Per germline, CDR1 MNHEY and CDR2 SVGAGI. V shed 5 bases and J shed 9 bases, with 11 bases lying between them. The CDR3 spans 13 residues. The CDR3 sequence is CASSRQEISPLHF. The DNA of the CDR3 is TGTGCCAGCAGTCGACAGGAGATTTCACCCCTCCACTTT.

A few counts support this clone. The rearrangement links TRBV3-1 (or the pseudogene TRBV3-2) to TRBJ2-3; D possibly corresponds to TRBD1 (5 bases). Germline V lookup: CDR1 LGHDT, CDR2 YNNKEL (reference sequence). This CDR3 comprises 16 residues. V gave up 2 bases and J gave up 2 bases, with 14 bases separating them. The CDR3 loop is CASSQIQQVNTDTQYF. CDR3 sequence (DNA): TGTGCCAGCAGCCAAATTCAACAGGTTAACACAGATACGCAGTATTTT.

This clone occurred once. V usage is TRBV9 and J usage is TRBJ1-1; TRBD1 is a possible D gene (5 bases). The CDR3 has 14 amino acids. V was clipped by 0 bases and J by 11 bases, with 17 bases between them. Germline CDR1 is SGDLS and CDR2 is YYNGEE. The DNA for the CDR3 is TGTGCCAGCAGCGTAGAAGGGGTAAGCACCCAGGCTTTCTTT. This sequence encodes CASSVEGVSTQAFF.

This clone was observed a single time. The DNA for the CDR3 is TGTGCCAGCAGCTACGACATGGGACAGGGTAACTATGGCTACACCTTC. Translation: CASSYDMGQGNYGYTF. This chain connects TRBV7-9 to TRBJ1-2, with TRBD1 matching over 9 bases. Germline V gene data show CDR1 as SEHNR and CDR2 as FQNEAQ (reference sequence). The CDR3 runs 16 residues. V dropped 4 bases and J dropped 1; count of bases not matched to a gene: 7.

This rearrangement joins TRBV6-4 to TRBJ2-1, with 10 nucleotides matching TRBD2. The CDR3 has 15 amino acids. V lost 4 bases and J lost 6; bases outside the gene matches: 6. The germline V gene encodes CDR1 MRHNA and CDR2 SNTAGT. CDR3 residues: CASSAASGSTNEQFF. The CDR3 coding sequence is TGTGCCAGCAGTGCTGCTAGCGGGAGTACCAATGAGCAGTTCTTC.

This chain links TRBV7-2 with TRBJ2-7; possible D gene TRBD2, 6 bases. V shed 5 bases and J shed 3 bases, with 20 bases lying between them. Germline V gene sequence: CDR1 SGHTA, CDR2 FQGNSA. CDR3 length equals 16 residues. The DNA for the CDR3 is TGTGCCAGCAGCCCAAGGGGTAGCGGCCTAGGCTACGAGCAGTACTTC. Encoded protein: CASSPRGSGLGYEQYF.

The chain is built from TRBV10-3 and TRBJ1-2; D ambiguous. Trimming pared 4 bases from V and 8 bases from J, leaving 11 bases between. Per germline, CDR1 ENHRY and CDR2 SYGVKD. This CDR3 has 12 amino acids. DNA for the CDR3: TGTGCCATCAGTGTGGGTTCGGAGGGCTACACCTTC. The encoded protein is CAISVGSEGYTF.

This clone has a handful of counts. CDR3 protein: CASSDDRWREKLFF. The CDR3 nucleotides read TGTGCCAGCAGTGACGACAGATGGAGGGAAAAACTGTTTTTT. The chain links TRBV6-1 to TRBJ1-4; tentatively, D is TRBD1 (5 bases). CDR3 length: 14 residues. Germline values: CDR1 MNHNS, CDR2 SASEGT. Trimming took 3 bases from V and 8 from J, leaving 13 bases between them.

V is TRBV20-1 and J is TRBJ2-7; D remains unclear. The CDR3 sequence is 11 residues long. Per the germline V gene, CDR1 is DFQATT and CDR2 is SNEGSKA (reference sequence). The V and J ends lost 2 bases and 4 bases respectively, with 6 bases between them. CDR3 region: CSARSDYEQYF. In DNA form, the CDR3 reads TGCAGTGCTAGATCCGATTACGAGCAGTACTTC.